These 20 T cell receptor beta chains were all obtained from the same sample, sequenced in a study of T cell repertoires in cytomegalovirus infection. TCRdb redid the calling of the reads with MiXCR, one entry per CDR3 protein. The sample holds about 900,000 distinct CDR3 sequences; around 30% are singletons and the top ten take more than 12%. Their cognate antigens are unknown. The sample in question was cultured CD8+ T cells from PBMCs, obtained from culture after CMV antigen stimulation. The receptor set was obtained from a human donor in good health (CMV status not recorded). Some clones in this sample may be carry-over from other donors' samples.

Concerning this clonotype itself: At one end, the junction sequence differs from germline, possibly due to a read error. Written as DNA, the CDR3 is TGTGCCAGTAGCATGGGACAATTGAACACTGAAGCTTTCTTT. As protein: CASSMGQLNTEAFF. The rearrangement uses TRBV5-1 and TRBJ1-1; tentative D call: TRBD1 (6 bases). The CDR3 extends over 14 amino acids. Per germline, CDR1 SGHRS and CDR2 YFSETQ.

CDR3 sequence: CASSLSTWTADTQYF. The CDR3 region has the DNA TGTGCCAGCAGTTTATCGACTTGGACCGCAGATACGCAGTATTTT. The chain uses TRBV27 and TRBJ2-3; D is uncertain. V was pared by 0 bases and J by 4 bases, with 11 bases between. This CDR3 has 15 residues. Looked up from germline, CDR1 is MNHEY and CDR2 is SMNVEV (reference sequence).

J is TRBJ1-1 and V is TRBV5-1; the match to TRBD1 covers 7 bases. CDR1 SGHRS and CDR2 YFSETQ come from the germline V gene. The CDR3 has 16 residues. The V segment lost 0 bases and the J segment 1 base; nucleotides outside the gene matches: 6. CDR3: CASSLGAGGWNTEAFF. CDR3 nucleotides: TGCGCCAGCAGCTTGGGGGCAGGGGGATGGAACACTGAAGCTTTCTTT.

As to this clonotype: A much larger clone is a single base away; this may be a read error. V usage is TRBV7-6 and J usage is TRBJ1-2, with D uncertain. Germline V gene sequence: CDR1 SGHVS, CDR2 FNYEAQ. The CDR3 is made up of 14 amino acids. As DNA, the CDR3 is TGTGTCAGCAGCCTTTCCGACGGCAGCTATGGCTACACCTTC. It yields the protein CVSSLSDGSYGYTF.

This clonotype turned up a few times. This chain links TRBV10-3 with TRBJ2-7; 9 nucleotides align to TRBD1. The CDR3 length is 16 residues. V gave up 2 bases and J gave up 4 bases; unmatched junction bases: 9. The germline CDR1 and CDR2 sequences are ENHRY and SYGVKD. The CDR3, as DNA: TGTGCCATCAGTGAGGCCGGACAGGGGAGAAAATACGAGCAGTACTTC. Protein product: CAISEAGQGRKYEQYF.

This clonotype has more than one count but fewer than ten. The chain joins TRBV6-6 to TRBJ2-7, with TRBD1 matching 7 bases. After removal of 2 bases from V and 7 bases from J, the junction contained 11 bases not matched to a gene. The germline CDR1 and CDR2 sequences are MNHNY and SVGAGI (reference sequence). The CDR3 sequence is 15 residues long. The CDR3 sequence: CASSYELDRTGEQYF. The DNA of the CDR3 is TGTGCCAGCAGTTACGAACTGGACAGGACCGGGGAGCAGTACTTC.

The chain is built from TRBV9 and TRBJ2-5; 8 positions agree with TRBD2. Losses at the gene ends were 4 bases for V and 5 bases for J; bases not matched to a gene: 7. Germline CDR1 and CDR2: SGDLS and YYNGEE. The CDR3 has 14 amino acids. CDR3 amino acids: CASSPGLGKETQYF. Written as DNA, the CDR3 is TGTGCCAGCAGCCCGGGACTAGGGAAGGAGACCCAGTACTTC.

The rearrangement uses TRBV9 and TRBJ2-3, with D tentatively TRBD2 (5 bases). Deletions cut 2 bases from V and 0 bases from J, with 13 bases between. CDR3 size: 16 residues. CDR1 SGDLS and CDR2 YYNGEE come from the germline V gene. The CDR3 bases are TGTGCCAGCAGCGTCCGTCGTTCGGGGAGCACAGATACGCAGTATTTT. This sequence encodes CASSVRRSGSTDTQYF.

This chain joins TRBV6-2 or TRBV6-3 and TRBJ1-4; perhaps TRBD1 as D (6 bases). Deletions cut 7 bases from V and 7 bases from J, with 16 bases between. The germline gives CDR1 MNHEY, CDR2 SVGEGT. The CDR3 is 14 residues long. DNA for the CDR3: TGTGCCAGCACCGCCGGGACAATACTTGAAAAACTGTTTTTT. It yields the protein CASTAGTILEKLFF.

This sequence joins TRBV6-1 and TRBJ2-2; possible D gene TRBD2, 6 bases. Between the trimmed V and J ends, which lost 7 bases and 3 bases, there was a span of 15 bases. Per the germline V gene, CDR1 is MNHNS and CDR2 is SASEGT. This CDR3 spans 15 amino acids. The CDR3 sequence is CASTLPGLHTGELFF. In DNA form, the CDR3 reads TGTGCCAGCACACTTCCGGGACTTCACACCGGGGAGCTGTTTTTT.

The V and J genes are TRBV24-1 and TRBJ2-1; the match to TRBD1 covers 8 bases. There are 16 residues in the CDR3. CDR1 and CDR2 from the germline V gene are KGHDR and SFDVKD. The trim removed 3 bases at V and 4 bases at J, leaving 7 bases unmatched. CDR3 sequence: CATSDPRDRYYNEQFF. The CDR3 DNA sequence: TGTGCCACCAGTGATCCCCGGGACAGGTATTACAATGAGCAGTTCTTC.

CDR3 DNA: TGTGCCAGTAGCCCCTTCGATGGGCTCGGAACGGCTTTCTTT. This translates into CASSPFDGLGTAFF. The chain couples TRBV19 to TRBJ1-1, with D hard to call. Germline assignment: CDR1 LNHDA and CDR2 SQIVND (reference sequence). V lost 6 bases and J 11 bases, leaving 22 bases between the germline ends. The CDR3 has 14 amino acids.

This clonotype was seen a handful of times. This chain uses TRBV19 with TRBJ1-5; 7 bases match TRBD1. The V gene end was trimmed by 3 bases and the J gene end by 9 bases; junction bases not matched to a gene: 8. The CDR3 length is 14 residues. Germline CDR1 is LNHDA and CDR2 is SQIVND (reference sequence). As DNA, the CDR3 is TGTGCCAGTAGTATTGGGACGGGACAGTGGCCCCAGCATTTT. Translated: CASSIGTGQWPQHF.

The rearrangement joins TRBV12-3 or TRBV12-4 to TRBJ1-1; perhaps TRBD1 as D (6 bases). V was pared by 2 bases and J by 0 bases, with 10 bases between. This CDR3 contains 15 residues. CDR3 DNA: TGTGCCAGCAGTTTATGGGGGCGGATGAACACTGAAGCTTTCTTT. Translating gives CASSLWGRMNTEAFF.

The table lists this clonotype with a few counts. V and J are TRBV3-1 and TRBJ2-1, with D perhaps matching TRBD1 (6 bases). V gave up 5 bases and J gave up 7 bases, with 12 bases separating them. The CDR3 is 13 amino acids. The germline CDR1 and CDR2 sequences are LGHDT and YNNKEL (reference sequence). DNA of the CDR3: TGTGCCAGCAGCTTCGGACAGCCAAATGAGCAGTTCTTC. Residues: CASSFGQPNEQFF.

Ten or more counts support this clonotype. The rearrangement uses TRBV7-2 and TRBJ2-1; D is ambiguous. The germline V and J ends were trimmed by 9 bases and 1 base, with 10 bases remaining between them. In germline, CDR1 is SGHTA, CDR2 FQGNSA. The CDR3 runs 13 residues. The CDR3 sequence is CASSMGSYNEQFF. Here the CDR3 DNA reads TGTGCCAGTAGTATGGGGTCCTACAATGAGCAGTTCTTC.

The chain uses TRBV4-3 and TRBJ1-2; maybe TRBD1 (6 bases). CDR1 is LGHNA, CDR2 YSLEER, per germline. V shed 2 bases and J shed 6 bases, with 19 bases lying between them. The length of the CDR3 is 16 residues. The CDR3 nucleotides are TGCGCCAGCAGCCAACCATTCGGCAGGGGCACTCATGGCTACACCTTC. It encodes CASSQPFGRGTHGYTF.

J is TRBJ1-1 and V is TRBV4-2, with no clear D. The CDR3 sequence is 15 residues long. Trimming took off 0 bases at V and 0 bases at J, with 8 bases between the two ends. Germline V lookup: CDR1 LGHNA, CDR2 YNFKEQ. This CDR3 reads CASSQDYSLNTEAFF. CDR3 nucleotide sequence: TGTGCCAGCAGCCAAGATTACAGCTTGAACACTGAAGCTTTCTTT.

The chain has TRBV12-3 or TRBV12-4 and TRBJ1-1, with D hard to call. The V end lost 1 base, the J end lost 5 bases, and 8 bases lay between the germline ends. This CDR3 has 13 amino acids. The CDR3 DNA reads as TGTGCCAGCAGTTTAGGTGTACAGACTGAAGCTTTCTTT. This encodes CASSLGVQTEAFF.

Notes on this clonotype: This clone may be a read error of a much larger clone one base away. The V gene is TRBV7-9, the J gene TRBJ2-1; 7 bases line up with TRBD1. Germline assignment: CDR1 SEHNR and CDR2 FQNEAQ (reference sequence). V shed 4 bases and J 5 bases; nucleotides not matched to a gene: 8. The CDR3 extends over 15 amino acids. The CDR3 bases are TGTGCCAGCAGCTCCAGCGAGGGGGCCAACAATGAGCAGTTCTTC. Its protein product is CASSSSEGANNEQFF.